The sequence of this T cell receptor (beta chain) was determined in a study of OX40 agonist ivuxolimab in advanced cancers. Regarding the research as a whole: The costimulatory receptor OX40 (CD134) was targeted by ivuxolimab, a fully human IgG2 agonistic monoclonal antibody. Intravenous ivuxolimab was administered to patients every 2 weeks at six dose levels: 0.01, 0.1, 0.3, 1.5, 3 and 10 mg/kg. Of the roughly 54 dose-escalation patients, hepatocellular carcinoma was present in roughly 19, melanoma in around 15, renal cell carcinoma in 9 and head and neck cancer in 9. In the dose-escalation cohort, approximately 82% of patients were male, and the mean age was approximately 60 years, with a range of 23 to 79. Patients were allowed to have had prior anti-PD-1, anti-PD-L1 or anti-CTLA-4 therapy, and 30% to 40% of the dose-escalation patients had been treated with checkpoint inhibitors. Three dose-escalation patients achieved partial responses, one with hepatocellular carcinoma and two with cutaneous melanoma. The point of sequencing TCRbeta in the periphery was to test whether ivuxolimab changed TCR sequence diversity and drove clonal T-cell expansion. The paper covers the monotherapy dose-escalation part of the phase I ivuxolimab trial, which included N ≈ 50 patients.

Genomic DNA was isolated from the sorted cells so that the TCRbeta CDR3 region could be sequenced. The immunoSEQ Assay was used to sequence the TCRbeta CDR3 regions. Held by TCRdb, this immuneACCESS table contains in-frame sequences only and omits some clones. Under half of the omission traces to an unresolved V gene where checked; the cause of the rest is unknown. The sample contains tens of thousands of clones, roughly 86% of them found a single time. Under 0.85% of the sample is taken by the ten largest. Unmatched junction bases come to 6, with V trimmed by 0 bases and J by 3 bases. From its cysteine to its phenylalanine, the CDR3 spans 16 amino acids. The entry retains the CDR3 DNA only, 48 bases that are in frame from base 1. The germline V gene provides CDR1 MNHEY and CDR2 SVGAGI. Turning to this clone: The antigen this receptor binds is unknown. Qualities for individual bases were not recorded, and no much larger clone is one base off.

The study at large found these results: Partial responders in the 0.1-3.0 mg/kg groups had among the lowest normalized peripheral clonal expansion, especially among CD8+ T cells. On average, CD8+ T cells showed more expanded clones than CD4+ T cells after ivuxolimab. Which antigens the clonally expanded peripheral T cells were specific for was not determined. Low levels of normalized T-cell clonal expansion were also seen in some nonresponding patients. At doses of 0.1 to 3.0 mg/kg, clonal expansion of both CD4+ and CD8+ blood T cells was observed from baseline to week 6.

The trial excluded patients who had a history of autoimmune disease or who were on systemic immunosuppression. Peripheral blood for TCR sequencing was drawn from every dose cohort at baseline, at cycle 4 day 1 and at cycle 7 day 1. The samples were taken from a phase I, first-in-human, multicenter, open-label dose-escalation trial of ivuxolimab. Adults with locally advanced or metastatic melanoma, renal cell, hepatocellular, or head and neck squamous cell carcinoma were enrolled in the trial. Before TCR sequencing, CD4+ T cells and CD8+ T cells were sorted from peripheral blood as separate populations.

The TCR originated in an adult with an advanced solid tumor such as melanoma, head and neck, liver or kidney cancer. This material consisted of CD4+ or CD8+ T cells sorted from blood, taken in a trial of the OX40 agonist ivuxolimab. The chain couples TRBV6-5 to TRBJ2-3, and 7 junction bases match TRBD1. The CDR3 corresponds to CASSYSGDRETDTQYF. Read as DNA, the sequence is TGTGCCAGCAGTTACTCGGGGGACAGAGAAACAGATACGCAGTATTTT.